One sample yielded the 21 T cell receptor beta chains listed below, sequenced in a study of neurological immune-mediated disorders. TCRdb re-called the 5' RACE reads with MiXCR, one entry per CDR3 protein. The sample carries about 22,000 distinct CDR3 sequences, approximately 15% recorded once. Sequenced sample: CD8+ T cells from blood. These receptors came from a woman between 18 and 29 years old with multiple sclerosis.

This clonotype came up once. The CDR3 sequence is CASSLSGTSGGGETQYF. The CDR3 nucleotides are TGTGCCAGCAGTTTATCCGGGACTAGCGGGGGCGGCGAGACCCAGTACTTC. The V gene is TRBV27, the J gene TRBJ2-5, with TRBD2 identical over 14 bases. The CDR3 totals 17 residues. With 0 bases clipped from V and 5 bases from J, the junction kept 5 bases outside the gene matches. Germline values: CDR1 MNHEY, CDR2 SMNVEV (reference sequence).

This clonotype was observed at least ten times. The chain joins TRBV27 to TRBJ1-5; D unclear. The CDR3 loop spans 13 amino acids. The V gene's germline CDR1 is MNHEY and CDR2 SMNVEV (reference sequence). V was pared by 3 bases and J by 0 bases, with 3 bases between. The CDR3 DNA sequence: TGTGCCAGCAGTTTTAATAGCAATCAGCCCCAGCATTTT. Translated: CASSFNSNQPQHF.

This clonotype was seen repeatedly, ten times or more. The chain recombines TRBV13 with TRBJ2-7; maybe TRBD1 (6 bases). This CDR3 region has 13 residues. V lost 7 bases and J lost 4, with 14 bases in between. The V gene's germline CDR1 is PRHDT and CDR2 FYEKMQ (reference sequence). CDR3 DNA: TGTGCCAGCAACGTAGGTAGGGGGTACGAGCAGTACTTC. Amino acid sequence: CASNVGRGYEQYF.

The chain is built from TRBV6-2 or TRBV6-3 and TRBJ2-1; D not resolved. CDR3 size: 12 residues. Germline CDR1 reads MNHEY; CDR2 reads SVGEGT. V shed 2 bases and J shed 6 bases, with 5 bases lying between them. CDR3: CASSYTSNEQFF. CDR3 DNA: TGTGCCAGCAGTTACACGAGCAATGAGCAGTTCTTC.

This clonotype was counted ten times or more. The gene calls are TRBV12-3 or TRBV12-4 and TRBJ2-1, with 12 bases matching TRBD2. This CDR3 is 18 amino acids long. Germline trimming cut 0 bases from V and 5 bases from J; bases unmatched to any gene: 8. CDR3 bases: TGTGCCAGCAGTTTAGCCTACCGGACTAGCGGGGTCCACAATGAGCAGTTCTTC. It specifies CASSLAYRTSGVHNEQFF.

This clonotype was observed at least ten times. The CDR3 bases are TGTGCCAGCAGCGGGGGGACTAGCGGGGTCTACGAGCAGTACGTC. This codes for CASSGGTSGVYEQYV. The chain combines TRBV9 with TRBJ2-7; 13 nucleotides match TRBD2. This CDR3 is built from 15 residues. Germline CDR1 reads SGDLS; CDR2 reads YYNGEE. V lost 3 bases to trimming and J lost 3 bases; unmatched junction nucleotides: 3.

The table lists this clonotype with many counts. The V and J genes are TRBV19 and TRBJ2-6; no clear D gene. The CDR3 covers 13 residues. V dropped 3 bases and J dropped 0 bases, with 0 bases sitting between them. Germline V CDR1 and CDR2: LNHDA, SQIVND (reference sequence). The CDR3 protein is CASSISGANVLTF. In DNA form, the CDR3 reads TGTGCCAGTAGTATCTCTGGGGCCAACGTCCTGACTTTC. Supplemented by reference TRBV19 and TRBJ2-6, the full variable domain reads DGGITQSPKYLFRKEGQNVTLSCEQNLNHDAMYWYRQDPGQGLRLIYYSQIVNDFQKGDIAEGYSVSREKKESFPLTVTSAQKNPTAFYLCASSISGANVLTFGAGSRLTVL.

At least ten counts were recorded for this clonotype. The chain combines TRBV29-1 with TRBJ2-2, with TRBD1 matching 9 bases. Trimming at V came to 4 bases and at J to 4 bases, leaving 7 bases not matched to a gene. In germline, CDR1 is SQVTM, CDR2 ANQGSEA. The CDR3 runs to 15 residues. CDR3 nucleotide sequence: TGCAGCGTTGCTCGACAGGGGGGAATCACCGGGGAGCTGTTTTTT. Protein: CSVARQGGITGELFF.

The chain joins TRBV6-5 to TRBJ1-5, with D maybe TRBD1 (6 bases). The CDR3 sequence is 13 residues long. Trimming removed 6 bases from V and 5 bases from J, with 11 bases in between. The V gene's germline CDR1 is MNHEY and CDR2 SVGAGI. The CDR3 DNA follows: TGTGCCAGCAGCCGGGACACCTATCAGCCCCAGCATTTT. It specifies CASSRDTYQPQHF.

This clonotype was observed at least ten times. This chain joins TRBV27 and TRBJ2-2; D remains ambiguous. Germline V gives CDR1 MNHEY, CDR2 SMNVEV (reference sequence). The CDR3 is made up of 15 amino acids. The germline V and J ends were trimmed by 5 bases and 0 bases, with 10 bases remaining between them. In nucleotides, the CDR3 is TGTGCCAGCAGTGTAGGCGTATCGAACACCGGGGAGCTGTTTTTT. Residues: CASSVGVSNTGELFF.

This clonotype was found many times. The chain employs TRBV6-6 and TRBJ2-5; 7 nucleotides align to TRBD2. This CDR3 spans 13 amino acids. V trimming: 9 bases; J trimming: 1 base; junction bases outside the gene matches: 5. The V gene's germline CDR1 is MNHNY and CDR2 SVGAGI (reference sequence). The CDR3 region has the DNA TGTGCCAGTACTAGCGAGGTCCAAGAGACCCAGTACTTC. It translates to CASTSEVQETQYF.

This clonotype has ten or more counts. The rearrangement uses TRBV20-1 and TRBJ1-2, with a tentative D call TRBD1 (6 bases). Trimming took 1 base from V and 4 from J, leaving 19 bases between them. The CDR3 has 16 amino acids. CDR1 and CDR2 (germline): DFQATT, SNEGSKA (reference sequence). The CDR3 is CSARALTKGVIYGYTF. The CDR3 DNA reads as TGCAGTGCTAGAGCATTAACGAAGGGGGTTATCTATGGCTACACCTTC.

This clonotype was seen a single time. The chain couples TRBV7-6 to TRBJ2-5, with 8 bases lining up with TRBD2. This CDR3 comprises 15 residues. Per germline, CDR1 SGHVS and CDR2 FNYEAQ. V shed 5 bases and J 4 bases; nucleotides not matched to a gene: 9. CDR3 sequence (DNA): TGTGCCAGCAGCGATAGCGGGACCCATGTAGAGACCCAGTACTTC. Protein product: CASSDSGTHVETQYF.

This clonotype was seen at least ten times. The V call is TRBV27, the J call TRBJ1-6; D gene uncertain. The CDR3 runs 15 residues. Between the trimmed V and J ends, which lost 3 bases and 5 bases, there was a span of 11 bases. Germline CDR1 MNHEY, CDR2 SMNVEV (reference sequence). The CDR3 DNA reads TGTGCCAGCAGTTTCACACCGGGAGATAATTCACCCCTCCACTTT. The encoded protein is CASSFTPGDNSPLHF.

This clonotype showed up many times. The chain joins TRBV7-6 to TRBJ1-1, with a possible D match to TRBD1 (6 bases). The germline V gene has CDR1 SGHVS and CDR2 FNYEAQ. The length of the CDR3 is 15 residues. The V gene lost 4 bases and the J gene lost 4 bases, with 16 bases spanning the gap. The DNA of the CDR3 is TGTGCCAGCAGCTCTGCTTGGGGGCCGGGCACTGAAGCTTTCTTT. Its translation is CASSSAWGPGTEAFF.

This clonotype was counted at least ten times. The rearrangement joins TRBV10-3 to TRBJ1-5, with TRBD1 matching 11 bases. V trimming: 7 bases; J trimming: 7 bases; junction bases outside the gene matches: 3. This CDR3 contains 13 residues. Germline CDR1 is ENHRY and CDR2 is SYGVKD. DNA for the CDR3: TGTGCCATCAACCGGGACAGGGGGCAGCCCCAGCATTTT. Protein: CAINRDRGQPQHF.

This clonotype was counted at least ten times. The chain carries TRBV29-1 and TRBJ2-2, with 8 bases identical to TRBD2. This CDR3 has 15 amino acids. Trimming at V came to 1 base and at J to 3 bases, leaving 4 bases not matched to a gene. From germline, CDR1 is SQVTM and CDR2 ANQGSEA. CDR3 loop: CSVEGTSGYTGELFF. CDR3 in DNA: TGCAGCGTTGAAGGTACTAGCGGATACACCGGGGAGCTGTTTTTT.

In its sample, this clonotype ranks as medium-sized. The chain couples TRBV2 to TRBJ1-2; D perhaps matches TRBD1 (6 bases). The CDR3 sequence is 15 residues long. Trimming took 5 bases from V and 4 from J, leaving 17 bases between them. CDR1 is SNHLY, CDR2 FYNNEI, per germline. The CDR3 nucleotides are TGTGCCAGCAGTTACTCTATTACAGGGATCTATGGCTACACCTTC. As protein: CASSYSITGIYGYTF.

This clonotype is medium-sized within its sample. The chain combines TRBV12-3 or TRBV12-4 with TRBJ1-5, with D perhaps matching TRBD1 (6 bases). CDR3 size: 14 residues. V was pared by 1 base and J by 4 bases, with 8 bases between. Here the CDR3 reads CASSLGQGNQPQHF. CDR3 nucleotides: TGTGCCAGCAGTTTAGGGCAGGGGAATCAGCCCCAGCATTTT.

The V call is TRBV19, the J call TRBJ1-4; weak D call: TRBD1 (6 bases). V lost 5 bases and J 7 bases, leaving 20 bases between the germline ends. The CDR3 covers 16 residues. Germline values: CDR1 LNHDA, CDR2 SQIVND (reference sequence). The CDR3 loop is CASSPWGPRPGEKLFF. The CDR3, as DNA: TGTGCCAGTAGTCCATGGGGGCCTCGCCCTGGTGAAAAACTGTTTTTT.

In its sample, this clonotype was seen once. This chain joins TRBV5-1 and TRBJ1-1; D not resolved. Germline V gene sequence: CDR1 SGHRS, CDR2 YFSETQ. The CDR3 length is 14 residues. The germline V and J ends were trimmed by 1 base and 1 base, with 8 bases remaining between them. The CDR3 bases are TGCGCCAGCAGCTTGATCGACGCGAACACTGAAGCTTTCTTT. Protein sequence: CASSLIDANTEAFF. The entire variable domain, with the rest obtained from reference TRBV5-1 and TRBJ1-1, is as follows: KAGVTQTPRYLIKTRGQQVTLSCSPISGHRSVSWYQQTPGQGLQFLFEYFSETQRNKGNFPGRFSGRQFSNSRSEMNVSTLELGDSALYLCASSLIDANTEAFFGQGTRLTVV.